The 5 T cell receptor beta chains presented below share a single source sample, sequenced in a study of T cell responses to AZD1222 COVID-19 vaccine. Method: immunoSEQ multiplex PCR; TCRdb's copy keeps in-frame clones and lacks some. Of around 180,000 clones in the sample, roughly 92% were seen once. The material sequenced was peripheral blood, taken 28 days after the second AZD1222 dose. These TCRs come from an adult who received the AZD1222 COVID-19 vaccine.

This clone has a single count. V is TRBV9 and J is TRBJ1-1, with 8 bases lining up with TRBD1. The germline gives CDR1 SGDLS, CDR2 YYNGEE. The V segment lost 2 bases and the J segment 6 bases; nucleotides outside the gene matches: 6. The CDR3 length is 14 residues. In DNA form, the CDR3 reads TGTGCCAGCAGCGTCACGGACAGGGCCGCTGAAGCTTTCTTT. Translation: CASSVTDRAAEAFF.

This sequence joins TRBV11-3 and TRBJ1-2; 8 bases match TRBD1. J gave up 4 bases and V 3 bases, and 7 bases lay outside the gene matches. CDR1 is SGHNT, CDR2 YENEEA, per germline. The CDR3 has 15 residues. The CDR3 DNA is TGTGCCAGCAGCTTCCGCGGACAGGGAGCCTATGGCTACACCTTC. Protein sequence: CASSFRGQGAYGYTF.

J is TRBJ2-1 and V is TRBV21-1; TRBD2 is taken as the D call from the table, unchecked against the DNA. TRBV21-1 corresponds to a pseudogene. This CDR3 has 13 residues. The CDR3 sequence: CASSKVAGNEQFF. CDR3 nucleotides: TGTGCCAGCAGCAAAGTTGCGGGCAATGAGCAGTTCTTC.

The chain carries TRBV28 and TRBJ2-5, with 7 bases aligning to TRBD1. J lost 1 base, V lost 4 bases, and 3 bases had no gene match. Germline CDR1 and CDR2: MDHEN and SYDVKM. The CDR3 extends over 14 amino acids. The CDR3 DNA follows: TGTGCCAGCAGTTCCGCAGGGGGCCAAGAGACCCAGTACTTC. It yields the protein CASSSAGGQETQYF. Full variable domain (missing parts from reference TRBV28 and TRBJ2-5): DVKVTQSSRYLVKRTGEKVFLECVQDMDHENMFWYRQDPGLGLRLIYFSYDVKMKEKGDIPEGYSVSREKKERFSLILESASTNQTSMYLCASSSAGGQETQYFGPGTRLLVL.

The gene calls are TRBV5-1 and TRBJ1-1; 8 bases match TRBD1. Germline values: CDR1 SGHRS, CDR2 YFSETQ. V gave up 3 bases and J gave up 10 bases; unmatched junction bases: 8. This CDR3 region has 13 residues. DNA of the CDR3: TGCGCCAGCAGCTCGACAGGGGACGGGGGAGCTTTCTTT. Amino acid sequence: CASSSTGDGGAFF. The entire variable domain, with the rest obtained from reference TRBV5-1 and TRBJ1-1, is as follows: KAGVTQTPRYLIKTRGQQVTLSCSPISGHRSVSWYQQTPGQGLQFLFEYFSETQRNKGNFPGRFSGRQFSNSRSEMNVSTLELGDSALYLCASSSTGDGGAFFGQGTRLTVV.